The present TCR beta chain was sequenced within a study of blood T cell repertoires in COVID-19. Looked up from germline, CDR1 is LGHDT and CDR2 is YNNKEL (reference sequence). The CDR3 runs 17 residues. V was clipped by 4 bases and J by 6 bases; unmatched bases: 11. Per the original data handling: Reference gene primer amplification in the assay estimated nucleated cell counts. Data came from immunoSEQ multiplex PCR; TCRdb stores just in-frame clones and leaves some out. The V and J calls and clone size were taken over from that table, and D and trimming were inferred from the DNA. The sample yields a few hundred thousand clones, around 90% seen once.

The chain recombines TRBV3-1 (or the pseudogene TRBV3-2) with TRBJ2-1; TRBD2 matches 11 bases. The clonotype comes from a man aged 18 to 35 who had recovered from COVID-19. The sequenced sample was peripheral blood. The CDR3 protein is CASSRPLLAGGSNEQFF. Here the CDR3 DNA reads TGTGCCAGCAGCCGCCCCCTCCTAGCGGGAGGCTCCAATGAGCAGTTCTTC.